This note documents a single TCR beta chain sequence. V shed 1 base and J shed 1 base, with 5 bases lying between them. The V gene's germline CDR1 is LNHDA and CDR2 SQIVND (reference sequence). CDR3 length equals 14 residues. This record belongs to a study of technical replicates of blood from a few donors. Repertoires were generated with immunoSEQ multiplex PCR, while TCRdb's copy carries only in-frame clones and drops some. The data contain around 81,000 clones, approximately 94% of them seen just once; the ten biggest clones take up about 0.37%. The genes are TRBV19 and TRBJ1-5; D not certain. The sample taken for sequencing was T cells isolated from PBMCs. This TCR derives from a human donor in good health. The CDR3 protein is CASSIGRSNQPQHF. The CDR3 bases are TGTGCCAGTAGTATAGGCAGAAGCAATCAGCCCCAGCATTTT.